Presented here are 21 T cell receptor beta chains from one specimen sequenced in a study of blood T cell repertoires in COVID-19. TCRdb's table, derived via immunoSEQ multiplex PCR, lists solely in-frame clones and lacks some. The profile shows nearly 350,000 clones, around 80% of them singletons. Sequences were obtained from peripheral blood. The receptors were sampled from a young man with active or convalescent COVID-19.

V gene TRBV19 combines with J gene TRBJ1-6, with D hard to call. CDR3 length equals 13 residues. Looked up from germline, CDR1 is LNHDA and CDR2 is SQIVND (reference sequence). V lost 3 bases, J lost 12 bases, and 12 bases lay in between. CDR3 in amino acids: CASSMVPPGPLHF. For the CDR3, the DNA is TGTGCCAGTAGTATGGTGCCCCCGGGACCCCTCCACTTT. Full variable domain (remainder filled in from reference TRBV19 and TRBJ1-6): DGGITQSPKYLFRKEGQNVTLSCEQNLNHDAMYWYRQDPGQGLRLIYYSQIVNDFQKGDIAEGYSVSREKKESFPLTVTSAQKNPTAFYLCASSMVPPGPLHFGNGTRLTVT.

The V gene is TRBV18, the J gene TRBJ2-2, with TRBD1 matching 7 bases. Germline V gene lookup returns CDR1 KGHSH and CDR2 LQKENI. This CDR3 has 15 residues. The trim removed 2 bases at V and 6 bases at J, leaving 6 bases unmatched. In DNA, the CDR3 is TGTGCCAGCTCACCATGGGACAGAGTCCCCGGGGAGCTGTTTTTT. It codes for CASSPWDRVPGELFF.

The chain is built from TRBV5-8 and TRBJ1-5; maybe TRBD1 (6 bases). Germline V gives CDR1 SGHTS, CDR2 YDEGEE. Trimming pared 4 bases from V and 6 bases from J, leaving 11 bases between. There are 13 residues in the CDR3. For the CDR3, the DNA is TGTGCCAGCAGCCGGACAGTGACTCAGCCCCAGCATTTT. Protein sequence: CASSRTVTQPQHF.

The chain carries TRBV7-2 and TRBJ1-2, with D uncertain. The CDR3 runs to 12 residues. CDR1 is SGHTA, CDR2 FQGNSA, per germline. Deletions cut 0 bases from V and 7 bases from J, with 6 bases between. Here the CDR3 DNA reads TGTGCCAGCAGCTTAGCCCAGCGTGGCTACACCTTC. It yields the protein CASSLAQRGYTF.

V usage is TRBV14 and J usage is TRBJ2-1; a weak D match, TRBD2 (6 bases). V lost 4 bases, J lost 10 bases, and 11 bases lay in between. CDR1 is SGHDN and CDR2 is FVKESK in the germline V gene. CDR3 length: 12 amino acids. CDR3 region: CASSLSAGEQFF. CDR3 DNA: TGTGCCAGCAGCCTCTCGGCGGGGGAGCAGTTCTTC.

V and J are TRBV7-8 and TRBJ1-5, with a tentative D call TRBD1 (6 bases). V was shortened by 1 base and J by 2 bases, with 6 bases between the two germline ends. This CDR3 contains 14 residues. The germline CDR1 and CDR2 sequences are SGHVS and FQNEAQ. The CDR3 sequence: CASSLGQGNQPQHF. DNA for the CDR3: TGTGCCAGCAGCTTAGGACAGGGCAATCAGCCCCAGCATTTT.

The chain joins TRBV19 to TRBJ2-2; 10 bases fit TRBD1. Trimming at V came to 4 bases and at J to 6 bases, leaving 2 bases not matched to a gene. The CDR3 is 14 amino acids. Germline CDR1 and CDR2: LNHDA and SQIVND (reference sequence). Here the CDR3 reads CASSTGQGAGELFF. The CDR3 region has the DNA TGTGCCAGTAGTACTGGACAGGGGGCCGGGGAGCTGTTTTTT.

V gene TRBV6-6 combines with J gene TRBJ1-3, with a weak D call TRBD1 (6 bases). The CDR3 is 12 residues long. The germline V and J ends were trimmed by 10 bases and 6 bases, with 13 bases remaining between them. From germline, CDR1 is MNHNY and CDR2 SVGAGI (reference sequence). In DNA form, the CDR3 reads TGTGCCACCTCCGGGACACCAAACACCATATATTTT. It yields the protein CATSGTPNTIYF.

This chain uses TRBV29-1 with TRBJ1-1; no firm D call. The germline gives CDR1 SQVTM, CDR2 ANQGSEA. V was cut by 7 bases and J by 5 bases, with 20 bases left in between. This CDR3 is 14 amino acids long. The CDR3 protein is CSAHHSEPGTEAFF. The CDR3 DNA follows: TGCAGCGCTCATCATTCTGAGCCGGGGACTGAAGCTTTCTTT.

The rearrangement uses TRBV18 and TRBJ2-3; D gene unclear. Germline CDR1 reads KGHSH; CDR2 reads LQKENI. Trimming took off 8 bases at V and 1 base at J, with 7 bases between the two ends. The CDR3 contains 12 residues. The CDR3 nucleotides are TGTGCCAGCAACGGAGGCACAGATACGCAGTATTTT. Translation gives CASNGGTDTQYF.

The V and J genes are TRBV28 and TRBJ1-5, with 12 bases identical to TRBD1. This CDR3 is 18 amino acids long. CDR1 is MDHEN, CDR2 SYDVKM, per germline. V shed 4 bases and J 2 bases; nucleotides not matched to a gene: 9. The CDR3 is CASSSLMGQGAGNQPQHF. The CDR3 nucleotides are TGTGCCAGCAGTTCTTTGATGGGACAGGGGGCCGGCAATCAGCCCCAGCATTTT.

The chain recombines TRBV19 with TRBJ2-2; TRBD2 matches at 10 bases. J lost 3 bases, V lost 6 bases, and 4 bases had no gene match. The CDR3 loop spans 15 amino acids. Germline V gives CDR1 LNHDA, CDR2 SQIVND (reference sequence). The CDR3 here is CASRLAGWDTGELFF. The CDR3 DNA reads as TGTGCCAGTAGACTAGCGGGATGGGACACCGGGGAGCTGTTTTTT.

This chain links TRBV4-3 with TRBJ1-5, with D perhaps TRBD1 (5 bases). Germline loops: CDR1 LGHNA, CDR2 YSLEER. The V end was cut by 0 bases, the J end by 6 bases, with 6 bases between. The CDR3 is 13 amino acids. The chain's CDR3 is CASSQDGGQPQHF. CDR3 DNA sequence: TGCGCCAGCAGCCAAGACGGGGGTCAGCCCCAGCATTTT.

The chain couples TRBV11-2 to TRBJ2-2; D is undetermined. The CDR3 is 11 residues long. The germline V and J ends were trimmed by 8 bases and 6 bases, with 7 bases remaining between them. Germline loops: CDR1 SGHAT, CDR2 FQNNGV. The CDR3 here is CASGGAGELFF. In DNA form, the CDR3 reads TGTGCCAGCGGCGGAGCCGGGGAGCTGTTTTTT. The full variable domain, completed using reference TRBV11-2 and TRBJ2-2, is EAGVAQSPRYKIIEKRQSVAFWCNPISGHATLYWYQQILGQGPKLLIQFQNNGVVDDSQLPKDRFSAERLKGVDSTLKIQPAKLEDSAVYLCASGGAGELFFGEGSRLTVL.

CDR3: CASSIRDEQYF. CDR3 coding DNA: TGTGCCAGTAGTATCAGGGACGAGCAGTACTTC. The V call is TRBV19, the J call TRBJ2-7; tentative D call: TRBD1 (5 bases). Trimming took 3 bases from V and 5 from J, leaving 5 bases between them. The CDR3 consists of 11 residues. In germline, CDR1 is LNHDA, CDR2 SQIVND (reference sequence).

This chain uses TRBV5-1 with TRBJ2-5; D is perhaps TRBD1 (6 bases). Per germline, CDR1 SGHRS and CDR2 YFSETQ. The CDR3 loop spans 14 amino acids. Trimming removed 3 bases at V and 5 bases at J, with 14 bases between. The CDR3 spells CASSWQGPGETQYF. CDR3 nucleotides: TGCGCCAGCAGCTGGCAGGGGCCCGGGGAGACCCAGTACTTC.

This clone was recorded a few times. This chain joins TRBV30 and TRBJ1-3, with TRBD1 as a possible D gene (5 bases). V lost 5 bases to trimming and J lost 3 bases, with 17 bases between them. This CDR3 has 15 amino acids. Per the germline V gene, CDR1 is GTSNPN and CDR2 is SVGIG (reference sequence). CDR3 residues: CAWAAGRGDGNTIYF. The CDR3 DNA follows: TGTGCCTGGGCGGCAGGGCGCGGGGATGGAAACACCATATATTTT.

This chain connects TRBV29-1 to TRBJ2-5; D might be TRBD2 (7 bases). CDR3 length equals 14 residues. V lost 7 bases and J lost 5, with 20 bases in between. Germline V gene lookup returns CDR1 SQVTM and CDR2 ANQGSEA. The CDR3 loop reads CSGRGGAKGETQYF. The CDR3 DNA is TGCAGCGGAAGAGGGGGGGCGAAGGGTGAGACCCAGTACTTC.

A single count supports this clone. V and J are TRBV15 and TRBJ1-2, with 7 bases lining up with TRBD1. CDR1 and CDR2 (germline): LNHNV, YYDKDF (reference sequence). This CDR3 region has 15 residues. The trim removed 2 bases at V and 3 bases at J, leaving 6 bases unmatched. Here the CDR3 DNA reads TGTGCCACCAGCAGATACAGGGGATTGGACTATGGCTACACCTTC. This encodes CATSRYRGLDYGYTF.

The chain carries TRBV4-1 and TRBJ1-4; no clear D gene. Trimming removed 0 bases from V and 8 bases from J, with 13 bases in between. This CDR3 contains 15 residues. CDR1 MGHRA and CDR2 YSYEKL come from the germline V gene. Written as DNA, the CDR3 is TGCGCCAGCAGCCAAGATGGTCAGGAACGGGAAAAACTGTTTTTT. It translates to CASSQDGQEREKLFF.

V is TRBV4-2 and J is TRBJ2-3, with 7 bases that match TRBD2. The V gene end was trimmed by 3 bases and the J gene end by 0 bases; junction bases not matched to a gene: 6. Germline CDR1 and CDR2: LGHNA and YNFKEQ. The CDR3 runs 16 residues. CDR3 DNA: TGTGCCAGCAGCCAGCCCGTAGCGGGTAGCACAGATACGCAGTATTTT. It specifies CASSQPVAGSTDTQYF.